Listed below are T cell receptor beta chains from one sample, sequenced in a study of a mutant IDH1 vaccine in newly diagnosed glioma. Libraries were prepared by immunoSEQ multiplex PCR; TCRdb keeps only in-frame clonotypes and omits some of them. The data hold roughly 51,000 clones, with around four fifths observed a single time. Their target antigens are unknown. The source was PBMCs, collected from a glioma patient whose treatment included an IDH1 peptide vaccine. These receptors all come from a man aged 35 to 55 with glioma. Both conserved end residues are part of each CDR3. The order of the fields is D gene, V gene, J gene, clone size, CDR3 DNA, CDR3 protein. A D gene is named only where the DNA matches it firmly. Rows give clone size only sometimes, using once, few, many, or a class for an expanded clone.

d_gene: TRBD1; v_gene: TRBV2; j_gene: TRBJ2-7; abundance: NA; CDR3nt: TGTGCCAGCACGGCTCCCGGGACAGGGGGCTCCTACGAGCAGTACTTC; CDR3aa: CASTAPGTGGSYEQYF
d_gene: NA; v_gene: TRBV19; j_gene: TRBJ2-6; abundance: NA; CDR3nt: TGTGCCAGTAGTATTGGGGGAGACTCTGGGGCCAACGTCCTGACTTTC; CDR3aa: CASSIGGDSGANVLTF
d_gene: NA; v_gene: TRBV5-1; j_gene: TRBJ1-1; abundance: few; CDR3nt: TGCGCCAGCAGCTTCCGGGACACTGAAGCTTTCTTT; CDR3aa: CASSFRDTEAFF
d_gene: TRBD2; v_gene: TRBV27; j_gene: TRBJ2-7; abundance: NA; CDR3nt: TGTGCCAGCAGTTCTTATAGCGGGGGGTTGTACGAGCAGTACTTC; CDR3aa: CASSSYSGGLYEQYF
d_gene: NA; v_gene: TRBV19; j_gene: TRBJ1-1; abundance: NA; CDR3nt: TGTGCCAGTAGCAACCCCAGGGGTATGAACACTGAAGCTTTCTTT; CDR3aa: CASSNPRGMNTEAFF
d_gene: NA; v_gene: TRBV9; j_gene: TRBJ2-5; abundance: many; CDR3nt: TGTGCCAGCAGCCCCCGAGGTGAGACCCAGTACTTC; CDR3aa: CASSPRGETQYF
d_gene: TRBD2; v_gene: TRBV13; j_gene: TRBJ2-1; abundance: once; CDR3nt: TGTGCCAGCAGGGATACTAGCGGGGGAAAGAATGAGCAGTTCTTC; CDR3aa: CASRDTSGGKNEQFF
d_gene: NA; v_gene: TRBV11-2; j_gene: TRBJ1-1; abundance: NA; CDR3nt: TGTGCCAGCAGCTTAGATGGTCCCTCGTTAAGGTCTGAAGCTTTCTTT; CDR3aa: CASSLDGPSLRSEAFF
d_gene: NA; v_gene: TRBV30; j_gene: TRBJ1-1; abundance: NA; CDR3nt: TGTGCCTGGGGGGGGAAGATGGTACAAGCTTTCTTT; CDR3aa: CAWGGKMVQAFF
d_gene: NA; v_gene: TRBV6-1; j_gene: TRBJ1-5; abundance: NA; CDR3nt: TGTGCCAGCATGTTGGGACCGACCAATCAGCCCCAGCATTTT; CDR3aa: CASMLGPTNQPQHF
d_gene: NA; v_gene: TRBV19; j_gene: TRBJ1-5; abundance: once; CDR3nt: TGTGCCAGTCAATTCGGACCTGGTCAGCCCCAGCATTTT; CDR3aa: CASQFGPGQPQHF
d_gene: NA; v_gene: TRBV7-9; j_gene: TRBJ2-2; abundance: few; CDR3nt: TGTGCCAGCAGCTTAGGGTCACCTTTAAACACCGGGGAGCTGTTTTTT; CDR3aa: CASSLGSPLNTGELFF
d_gene: NA; v_gene: TRBV5-6; j_gene: TRBJ1-3; abundance: NA; CDR3nt: TGTGCCAGCAGCTTTCAAGGGGGAAACACCATATATTTT; CDR3aa: CASSFQGGNTIYF
d_gene: TRBD2; v_gene: TRBV29-1; j_gene: TRBJ2-1; abundance: NA; CDR3nt: TGCAGCGGGGACTACTCGTCAAGGGACTATGAGCAGTTCTTC; CDR3aa: CSGDYSSRDYEQFF
d_gene: NA; v_gene: TRBV19; j_gene: TRBJ2-5; abundance: NA; CDR3nt: TGTGCCAGTAGTATTGGTGACTACCAAGAGACCCAGTACTTC; CDR3aa: CASSIGDYQETQYF
d_gene: NA; v_gene: TRBV4-1; j_gene: TRBJ2-7; abundance: few; CDR3nt: TGCGCCAGCAGCCCCACTGCTGGGGGTTCCTACGAGCAGTACTTC; CDR3aa: CASSPTAGGSYEQYF
d_gene: NA; v_gene: TRBV6-1; j_gene: TRBJ1-6; abundance: NA; CDR3nt: TGTGCCAGCAGGCTTTGGATAGAATATAATTCACCCCTCCACTTT; CDR3aa: CASRLWIEYNSPLHF
d_gene: TRBD1; v_gene: TRBV7-6; j_gene: TRBJ1-1; abundance: NA; CDR3nt: TGTGCCAGCAAGGGGGCCGAGAACACTGAAGCTTTCTTT; CDR3aa: CASKGAENTEAFF
d_gene: NA; v_gene: TRBV27; j_gene: TRBJ2-7; abundance: NA; CDR3nt: TGTGCCAGCAGAAAGGGTCTCTGGGAGCAGTACTTC; CDR3aa: CASRKGLWEQYF
d_gene: TRBD1; v_gene: TRBV28; j_gene: TRBJ2-3; abundance: NA; CDR3nt: TGTGCCAGCAGCTCTACCTCGACAGGGGGCCCAGATACGCAGTATTTT; CDR3aa: CASSSTSTGGPDTQYF
d_gene: NA; v_gene: TRBV10-1; j_gene: TRBJ2-3; abundance: few; CDR3nt: TGCGCCAGCAGTGGACACGAAAGCACAGATACGCAGTATTTT; CDR3aa: CASSGHESTDTQYF
d_gene: NA; v_gene: TRBV9; j_gene: TRBJ2-7; abundance: NA; CDR3nt: TGTGCCAGCAGCCCCAGTGCTCTCGGGCTTGAAGAGCAGTACTTC; CDR3aa: CASSPSALGLEEQYF
d_gene: TRBD1; v_gene: TRBV5-5; j_gene: TRBJ1-1; abundance: NA; CDR3nt: TGTGCCAGCAGCTTCACAGGGGCCGGCACTGAAGCTTTCTTT; CDR3aa: CASSFTGAGTEAFF
d_gene: NA; v_gene: TRBV5-5; j_gene: TRBJ2-5; abundance: NA; CDR3nt: TGTGCCAGCAGCTTGGGCAGGGCCCAAGAGACCCAGTACTTC; CDR3aa: CASSLGRAQETQYF
d_gene: NA; v_gene: TRBV29-1; j_gene: TRBJ2-7; abundance: NA; CDR3nt: TGCAGCGTCCGGGTTGCCTACGAGCAGTACTTC; CDR3aa: CSVRVAYEQYF
d_gene: TRBD1; v_gene: TRBV5-6; j_gene: TRBJ1-1; abundance: NA; CDR3nt: TGTGCCAGCAACCGGGACAGTTACACTGAAGCTTTCTTT; CDR3aa: CASNRDSYTEAFF
d_gene: TRBD1; v_gene: TRBV14; j_gene: TRBJ2-7; abundance: NA; CDR3nt: TGTGCCAGCAGCCCGCGTGGGACAGGCATTAGGGAGCAGTACTTC; CDR3aa: CASSPRGTGIREQYF
d_gene: NA; v_gene: TRBV7-8; j_gene: TRBJ1-1; abundance: NA; CDR3nt: TGTGCCAGCAGACCAGACAGAATGAACACTGAAGCTTTCTTT; CDR3aa: CASRPDRMNTEAFF
d_gene: NA; v_gene: TRBV9; j_gene: TRBJ1-5; abundance: once; CDR3nt: TGTGCCAGCAGCGTAGCGGGCGGCCTAGCGGAGCCCCAGCATTTT; CDR3aa: CASSVAGGLAEPQHF
d_gene: TRBD1; v_gene: TRBV12-5; j_gene: TRBJ2-5; abundance: NA; CDR3nt: TGTGCTAGTGGTCCCACAGGGGTTTCCAAGGGGACCCAGTACTTC; CDR3aa: CASGPTGVSKGTQYF
d_gene: NA; v_gene: TRBV2; j_gene: TRBJ2-7; abundance: NA; CDR3nt: TGTGCCAGCAGGCCCTCTGGGACTCCCTACGAGCAGTACTTC; CDR3aa: CASRPSGTPYEQYF
d_gene: TRBD1; v_gene: TRBV27; j_gene: TRBJ2-2; abundance: NA; CDR3nt: TGTGCCAGCAGTGAGGGACAGGGTGGGTCCGGGGAGCTGTTTTTT; CDR3aa: CASSEGQGGSGELFF
d_gene: NA; v_gene: TRBV21-1; j_gene: TRBJ2-1; abundance: NA; CDR3nt: TGTGCCAGCAGCAAAGGGCGGGGGGGCAAATACAATGAGCAGTTCTTC; CDR3aa: CASSKGRGGKYNEQFF
d_gene: NA; v_gene: TRBV19; j_gene: TRBJ1-5; abundance: NA; CDR3nt: TGTGCCAGTAGTATAGTTAAGGCGCAGCCCCAGCATTTT; CDR3aa: CASSIVKAQPQHF
d_gene: NA; v_gene: TRBV19; j_gene: TRBJ1-1; abundance: NA; CDR3nt: TGTGCCAGTAAGGGCAGGGAGGGAACTGAAGCTTTCTTT; CDR3aa: CASKGREGTEAFF
d_gene: NA; v_gene: TRBV14; j_gene: TRBJ1-3; abundance: NA; CDR3nt: TGTGCCAGCAGCCTCAGACAGGTCGGGAACACCATATATTTT; CDR3aa: CASSLRQVGNTIYF
d_gene: NA; v_gene: TRBV5-5; j_gene: TRBJ2-1; abundance: NA; CDR3nt: TGTGCCAGCAGGCTTACTACTCAGCAGTTCTTC; CDR3aa: CASRLTTQQFF
d_gene: TRBD1; v_gene: TRBV7-9; j_gene: TRBJ2-7; abundance: NA; CDR3nt: TGTGCCAGCAGCCCGATGACAGGGGACGAGCAGTACTTC; CDR3aa: CASSPMTGDEQYF
d_gene: NA; v_gene: TRBV5-6; j_gene: TRBJ1-5; abundance: NA; CDR3nt: TGTGCCAGCAGCTTGAGGGGGGTACATATCAATCAGCCCCAGCATTTT; CDR3aa: CASSLRGVHINQPQHF
d_gene: NA; v_gene: TRBV29-1; j_gene: TRBJ2-1; abundance: NA; CDR3nt: TGCAGCGTTCGGATGAGCTCCTACAATGAGCAGTTCTTC; CDR3aa: CSVRMSSYNEQFF
d_gene: NA; v_gene: TRBV7-9; j_gene: TRBJ1-2; abundance: NA; CDR3nt: TGTGCCAGCAGCTTAGCTGGAGAGTCTAACTATGGCTACACCTTC; CDR3aa: CASSLAGESNYGYTF
d_gene: NA; v_gene: TRBV4-1; j_gene: TRBJ2-5; abundance: NA; CDR3nt: TGCGCCAGCAGCCCTCAGGGTACTAGGGGTCGAGAGACCCAGTACTTC; CDR3aa: CASSPQGTRGRETQYF
d_gene: NA; v_gene: TRBV5-4; j_gene: TRBJ1-2; abundance: NA; CDR3nt: TGTGCCAGCAGCTTAAACGAAGGTGGCTACACCTTC; CDR3aa: CASSLNEGGYTF
d_gene: NA; v_gene: TRBV6-5; j_gene: TRBJ2-5; abundance: NA; CDR3nt: TGTGCCAGCAGTTCCCGATTGGGAGAGACCCAGTACTTC; CDR3aa: CASSSRLGETQYF
d_gene: NA; v_gene: TRBV5-1; j_gene: TRBJ2-2; abundance: NA; CDR3nt: TGCGCCAGCAGCTTGCTGCGCGGGAAGAACACCGGGGAGCTGTTTTTT; CDR3aa: CASSLLRGKNTGELFF
d_gene: NA; v_gene: TRBV9; j_gene: TRBJ2-7; abundance: NA; CDR3nt: TGTGCCAGCAGCGGGGGACATTCGAGCTCCTACGAGCAGTACTTC; CDR3aa: CASSGGHSSSYEQYF
d_gene: NA; v_gene: TRBV5-1; j_gene: TRBJ2-5; abundance: NA; CDR3nt: TGCGCCAGCCGGGTGGGGAGTCAAGAGACCCAGTACTTC; CDR3aa: CASRVGSQETQYF
d_gene: NA; v_gene: TRBV9; j_gene: TRBJ1-4; abundance: few; CDR3nt: TGTGCCAGCAACAACGGCGTGGGAGCCTGTAATGAAAAACTGTTTTTT; CDR3aa: CASNNGVGACNEKLFF
d_gene: NA; v_gene: TRBV5-1; j_gene: TRBJ1-3; abundance: NA; CDR3nt: TGCGCCAGCAGCGAGGGGACGGCTGGAAACACCATATATTTT; CDR3aa: CASSEGTAGNTIYF